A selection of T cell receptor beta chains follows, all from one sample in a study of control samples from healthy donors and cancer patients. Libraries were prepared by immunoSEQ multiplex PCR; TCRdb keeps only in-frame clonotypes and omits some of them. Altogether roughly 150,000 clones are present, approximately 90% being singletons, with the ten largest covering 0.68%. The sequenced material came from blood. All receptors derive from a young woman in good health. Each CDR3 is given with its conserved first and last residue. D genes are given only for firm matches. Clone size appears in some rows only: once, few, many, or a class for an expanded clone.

CDR3 DNA: TGTGCCAGCAGTTTATCGGCCGGCCGCACAGATACGCAGTATTTT; CDR3 protein: CASSLSAGRTDTQYF; V gene: TRBV27; J gene: TRBJ2-3; D gene: -; clone size: -
CDR3 DNA: TGTGCCATCCCTCTAAGGGGGCGCCCCAATGAACCCCAGCATTTT; CDR3 protein: CAIPLRGRPNEPQHF; V gene: TRBV27; J gene: TRBJ1-5; D gene: TRBD1; clone size: -
CDR3 DNA: TGTGCCAGCAGCTTGGATTACGAGACAGGGACGTATAATTCACCCCTCCACTTT; CDR3 protein: CASSLDYETGTYNSPLHF; V gene: TRBV7-9; J gene: TRBJ1-6; D gene: TRBD1; clone size: -
CDR3 DNA: TGTGCCAGCAGTTACTCGACCGGGGACCAAGAGACCCAGTACTTC; CDR3 protein: CASSYSTGDQETQYF; V gene: TRBV6-6; J gene: TRBJ2-5; D gene: -; clone size: once
CDR3 DNA: TGTGCCAGCATCCTCAGGGGAAGGGATGAGCAGTTCTTC; CDR3 protein: CASILRGRDEQFF; V gene: TRBV3-1/TRBV3-2; J gene: TRBJ2-1; D gene: -; clone size: -
CDR3 DNA: TGCAGCGTTGAGAGTTTTCAGGGTACCGGGGAGCTGTTTTTT; CDR3 protein: CSVESFQGTGELFF; V gene: TRBV29-1; J gene: TRBJ2-2; D gene: -; clone size: -
CDR3 DNA: TGCGCCAGCAGCCCACTCACCGGGGAGCTGTTTTTT; CDR3 protein: CASSPLTGELFF; V gene: TRBV5-1; J gene: TRBJ2-2; D gene: -; clone size: -
CDR3 DNA: TGTGCCTCCCGGGGGGCTGGAACTGAAGCTTTCTTT; CDR3 protein: CASRGAGTEAFF; V gene: TRBV24-1; J gene: TRBJ1-1; D gene: -; clone size: once
CDR3 DNA: TGTGCCAGCAGCGGGACAGGGCAAGAGACCCAGTACTTC; CDR3 protein: CASSGTGQETQYF; V gene: TRBV6-5; J gene: TRBJ2-5; D gene: TRBD1; clone size: -
CDR3 DNA: TGTGCCAGCAGTGATGTTTTGAGCCACTATGGCTACACCTTC; CDR3 protein: CASSDVLSHYGYTF; V gene: TRBV6-1; J gene: TRBJ1-2; D gene: -; clone size: -
CDR3 DNA: TGTGCCAGCAGCCAGGGGACAGGGCCAGCGAATGAGCAGTTCTTC; CDR3 protein: CASSQGTGPANEQFF; V gene: TRBV3-1/TRBV3-2; J gene: TRBJ2-1; D gene: TRBD1; clone size: -
CDR3 DNA: TGTGCCAGCAGCTTAACGCCAGGGGGCACCGGGGAGCTGTTTTTT; CDR3 protein: CASSLTPGGTGELFF; V gene: TRBV7-3; J gene: TRBJ2-2; D gene: TRBD1; clone size: -
CDR3 DNA: TGTGCCAGCAGCATCGGAACGCGCGAGCAGTACTTC; CDR3 protein: CASSIGTREQYF; V gene: TRBV7-9; J gene: TRBJ2-7; D gene: -; clone size: -
CDR3 DNA: TGTGCCAGCAGCTCGGGGACTAGCGGGTTGGGGAATGAGCAGTTCTTC; CDR3 protein: CASSSGTSGLGNEQFF; V gene: TRBV7-3; J gene: TRBJ2-1; D gene: TRBD2; clone size: -
CDR3 DNA: TGTGCCAGCAGTTTGAGGGACGGCCCCTACAATGAGCAGTTCTTC; CDR3 protein: CASSLRDGPYNEQFF; V gene: TRBV27; J gene: TRBJ2-1; D gene: -; clone size: few
CDR3 DNA: TGTGCCAGCAGCTCGGACCCGCAGGTCGGGGAGCTGTTTTTT; CDR3 protein: CASSSDPQVGELFF; V gene: TRBV5-4; J gene: TRBJ2-2; D gene: -; clone size: once
CDR3 DNA: TGCAGCGTTGTAGAGGACAGGGGGCGCTCGGATACGCAGTATTTT; CDR3 protein: CSVVEDRGRSDTQYF; V gene: TRBV29-1; J gene: TRBJ2-3; D gene: TRBD1; clone size: -
CDR3 DNA: TGTGCCAGCCGGTACCGGGACAGGGGTGTTCTCTACGAGCAGTACTTC; CDR3 protein: CASRYRDRGVLYEQYF; V gene: TRBV28; J gene: TRBJ2-7; D gene: TRBD1; clone size: -
CDR3 DNA: TGTGCTAGTGGTCCACCGGGACCGGTAAATCAGCCCCAGCATTTT; CDR3 protein: CASGPPGPVNQPQHF; V gene: TRBV12-5; J gene: TRBJ1-5; D gene: -; clone size: -
CDR3 DNA: TGTGCCACCAGCAGGACGTACCGGGGCCCCTTGGAGCAGTACTTC; CDR3 protein: CATSRTYRGPLEQYF; V gene: TRBV15; J gene: TRBJ2-7; D gene: -; clone size: -
CDR3 DNA: TGTGCCAGCAGCTTCAGGGGCAGGGCTAATGAAAAACTGTTTTTT; CDR3 protein: CASSFRGRANEKLFF; V gene: TRBV7-9; J gene: TRBJ1-4; D gene: -; clone size: -
CDR3 DNA: TGTGCCAGCAGCCAGGACAGCCGGAACACCGGGGAGCTGTTTTTT; CDR3 protein: CASSQDSRNTGELFF; V gene: TRBV3-1/TRBV3-2; J gene: TRBJ2-2; D gene: -; clone size: -
CDR3 DNA: TGTGCCAGCAGGTCATACGGGCTAACGGGCTACAATGAGCAGTTCTTC; CDR3 protein: CASRSYGLTGYNEQFF; V gene: TRBV28; J gene: TRBJ2-1; D gene: -; clone size: -
CDR3 DNA: TGTGCCAGCTCACCACTGGTAGGTTACACAGATACGCAGTATTTT; CDR3 protein: CASSPLVGYTDTQYF; V gene: TRBV18; J gene: TRBJ2-3; D gene: -; clone size: -
CDR3 DNA: TGTGCCAGCAGTTACTCGACTAGCGGGGAAACCTACGAGCAGTACTTC; CDR3 protein: CASSYSTSGETYEQYF; V gene: TRBV6-5; J gene: TRBJ2-7; D gene: TRBD2; clone size: -
CDR3 DNA: TGCGCCAGCAGGAAGGACGGGACTTTTATCGACGAGCAGTACTTC; CDR3 protein: CASRKDGTFIDEQYF; V gene: TRBV4-1; J gene: TRBJ2-7; D gene: -; clone size: -
CDR3 DNA: TGTGCCAGCAGTTCGTGGGAGGGTGAGCAGTTCTTC; CDR3 protein: CASSSWEGEQFF; V gene: TRBV6-5; J gene: TRBJ2-1; D gene: TRBD2; clone size: -
CDR3 DNA: TGTGCCAGCAGGACACAGGGGCTAGCGGGATTCTACAATGAGCAGTTCTTC; CDR3 protein: CASRTQGLAGFYNEQFF; V gene: TRBV28; J gene: TRBJ2-1; D gene: TRBD2; clone size: -
CDR3 DNA: TGTGCCAGCAGCTCAAGGACAGGGGATGGTCAGCCCCAGCATTTT; CDR3 protein: CASSSRTGDGQPQHF; V gene: TRBV7-2; J gene: TRBJ1-5; D gene: TRBD1; clone size: -
CDR3 DNA: TGTGCCAGCAGTTCAAGGTTAAGGGATGAAAAACTGTTTTTT; CDR3 protein: CASSSRLRDEKLFF; V gene: TRBV6-5; J gene: TRBJ1-4; D gene: -; clone size: -
CDR3 DNA: TGCGCCAGCAGCCAAAGCTATGGGAGCATTGAAGCTTTCTTT; CDR3 protein: CASSQSYGSIEAFF; V gene: TRBV4-3; J gene: TRBJ1-1; D gene: -; clone size: -
CDR3 DNA: TGCGCCAGCAGCTTTGGAGCCCAAGAGACCCAGTACTTC; CDR3 protein: CASSFGAQETQYF; V gene: TRBV5-1; J gene: TRBJ2-5; D gene: -; clone size: -
CDR3 DNA: TGTGCCAGCAGCTCGTACAGGGGGCGAGATGGCTACACCTTC; CDR3 protein: CASSSYRGRDGYTF; V gene: TRBV5-8; J gene: TRBJ1-2; D gene: TRBD1; clone size: -
CDR3 DNA: TGTGCCAGCAGCTTGGGGACTAGCGGGAGCCAGTTCTTC; CDR3 protein: CASSLGTSGSQFF; V gene: TRBV7-2; J gene: TRBJ2-1; D gene: TRBD2; clone size: -
CDR3 DNA: TGTGCCAGTAGTATTCTAGCGGGAGGGTCCTACAATGAGCAGTTCTTC; CDR3 protein: CASSILAGGSYNEQFF; V gene: TRBV19; J gene: TRBJ2-1; D gene: TRBD2; clone size: -
CDR3 DNA: TGTGCCAGCAGCCAATTGGGGGAAAAACTGTTTTTT; CDR3 protein: CASSQLGEKLFF; V gene: TRBV4-2; J gene: TRBJ1-4; D gene: -; clone size: -
CDR3 DNA: TGTGCCAGCACTCTCCTCTCGGGCCCCCCGGGCTACACCTTC; CDR3 protein: CASTLLSGPPGYTF; V gene: TRBV28; J gene: TRBJ1-2; D gene: -; clone size: -
CDR3 DNA: TGTGCCAGCAGCTTATGGGACTCTGAGCAGTACTTC; CDR3 protein: CASSLWDSEQYF; V gene: TRBV7-6; J gene: TRBJ2-7; D gene: -; clone size: -
CDR3 DNA: TGTGCCAGCTCACCACAATCCAGATCCGGGGAGCTGTTTTTT; CDR3 protein: CASSPQSRSGELFF; V gene: TRBV18; J gene: TRBJ2-2; D gene: -; clone size: -
CDR3 DNA: TGTGCCAGCAGCTCCGGGGGCACAGATACGCAGTATTTT; CDR3 protein: CASSSGGTDTQYF; V gene: TRBV7-2; J gene: TRBJ2-3; D gene: -; clone size: -
CDR3 DNA: TGTGCCAGCAGGATCGGCAGGAATGAAGCTTTCTTT; CDR3 protein: CASRIGRNEAFF; V gene: TRBV28; J gene: TRBJ1-1; D gene: -; clone size: -
CDR3 DNA: TGTGCCAGCAGCGGAAACCTTAATCAGCCCCAGCATTTT; CDR3 protein: CASSGNLNQPQHF; V gene: TRBV12-3/TRBV12-4; J gene: TRBJ1-5; D gene: -; clone size: -
CDR3 DNA: TGTGCCAGCAGTCCCAGGACTAGCGGGAGCGAGCAGTACTTC; CDR3 protein: CASSPRTSGSEQYF; V gene: TRBV27; J gene: TRBJ2-7; D gene: TRBD2; clone size: -
CDR3 DNA: TGTGCCAGCAGCTTAGTGGCTCTCACTAACTATGGCTACACCTTC; CDR3 protein: CASSLVALTNYGYTF; V gene: TRBV7-9; J gene: TRBJ1-2; D gene: -; clone size: -
CDR3 DNA: TGCGCCAGCAGCCCGGGCGTCCTCTCGACGAACAATGAGCAGTTCTTC; CDR3 protein: CASSPGVLSTNNEQFF; V gene: TRBV5-1; J gene: TRBJ2-1; D gene: -; clone size: -
CDR3 DNA: TGTGCCATCAGTGAGGGAGGGGTTCGGGCCAACGTCCTGACTTTC; CDR3 protein: CAISEGGVRANVLTF; V gene: TRBV10-3; J gene: TRBJ2-6; D gene: -; clone size: -
CDR3 DNA: TGTGCCAGCAGTGAGGGGGGATATCAGCCCCAGCATTTT; CDR3 protein: CASSEGGYQPQHF; V gene: TRBV6-1; J gene: TRBJ1-5; D gene: -; clone size: -
CDR3 DNA: TGTGCCAGCAGCTTAGTGGGGGAGCACAATGAGCAGTTCTTC; CDR3 protein: CASSLVGEHNEQFF; V gene: TRBV7-9; J gene: TRBJ2-1; D gene: -; clone size: -
CDR3 DNA: TGTGCCAGCAGCCACGGCGTAGACACCGGGGAGCTGTTTTTT; CDR3 protein: CASSHGVDTGELFF; V gene: TRBV14; J gene: TRBJ2-2; D gene: -; clone size: -
CDR3 DNA: TGTGCCAGCAGCTTGCGTCAGGGTTGGGGAGAAGCTTTCTTT; CDR3 protein: CASSLRQGWGEAFF; V gene: TRBV5-4; J gene: TRBJ1-1; D gene: -; clone size: -
CDR3 DNA: TGTGCCACCCAACTTAGCGCTAACACAGATACGCAGTATTTT; CDR3 protein: CATQLSANTDTQYF; V gene: TRBV24-1; J gene: TRBJ2-3; D gene: -; clone size: -
CDR3 DNA: TGTGCCAGCAGCGTAGAGCCTAGCGGGGCCACAGATACGCAGTATTTT; CDR3 protein: CASSVEPSGATDTQYF; V gene: TRBV9; J gene: TRBJ2-3; D gene: TRBD2; clone size: -
CDR3 DNA: TGTGCCAGCAGCTTAGTTTCGGGACAGGTCCGGGATACGCAGTATTTT; CDR3 protein: CASSLVSGQVRDTQYF; V gene: TRBV7-9; J gene: TRBJ2-3; D gene: TRBD1; clone size: -
CDR3 DNA: TGTGCCAGCAGTTCGGGACAGCCTCTCTATGGCTACACCTTC; CDR3 protein: CASSSGQPLYGYTF; V gene: TRBV28; J gene: TRBJ1-2; D gene: TRBD1; clone size: once
CDR3 DNA: TGTGCCAGCAGCCAAGATCCAGGGGGCGGCGGCAATGAGCAGTTCTTC; CDR3 protein: CASSQDPGGGGNEQFF; V gene: TRBV4-2; J gene: TRBJ2-1; D gene: TRBD1; clone size: once